A single sample is the source of the 16 T cell receptor beta chains below, sequenced in a study of OX40 agonist ivuxolimab in advanced cancers. Here immunoSEQ multiplex PCR was the method, and the copy in TCRdb shows in-frame clones only, minus some. Altogether 80,000 to 100,000 clones are present, around 91% being singletons, with the ten largest covering around 1.6%. Sequenced here: CD4+ or CD8+ T cells sorted from blood, sampled in a trial of the OX40 agonist ivuxolimab. These receptors originate from an adult with an advanced solid tumor such as melanoma, head and neck, liver or kidney cancer.

The chain links TRBV6-6 to TRBJ1-4; TRBD1 matches at 7 bases. CDR1 and CDR2 from the germline V gene are MNHNY and SVGAGI (reference sequence). The CDR3 contains 15 residues. With 6 bases clipped from V and 2 bases from J, the junction kept 6 bases outside the gene matches. CDR3 in amino acids: CASSLDRSTNEKLFF. In DNA, the CDR3 is TGTGCCAGCAGCCTGGACAGGTCCACTAATGAAAAACTGTTTTTT.

V gene TRBV10-3 combines with J gene TRBJ2-5, with 8 bases aligning to TRBD1. V shed 10 bases and J 5 bases; nucleotides not matched to a gene: 12. Per germline, CDR1 ENHRY and CDR2 SYGVKD. This CDR3 has 14 residues. The CDR3 DNA is TGTGCCACCACGGGCGGCCAGGGGGCCGAGACCCAGTACTTC. Its translation is CATTGGQGAETQYF.

This clone was seen once. The chain links TRBV29-1 to TRBJ2-1; D gene uncertain. The CDR3 extends over 13 amino acids. Trimming took off 0 bases at V and 7 bases at J, with 10 bases between the two ends. Germline V gene lookup returns CDR1 SQVTM and CDR2 ANQGSEA. CDR3 in DNA: TGCAGCGTTGAAGAGGGTTCCGTAAATGAGCAGTTCTTC. As protein: CSVEEGSVNEQFF.

The chain is built from TRBV7-3 and TRBJ2-3; D perhaps matches TRBD2 (5 bases). The germline V and J ends were trimmed by 4 bases and 4 bases, with 12 bases remaining between them. This CDR3 comprises 14 residues. CDR1 SGHTA and CDR2 FQGTGA come from the germline V gene. For the CDR3, the DNA is TGTGCCAGCAGCTCCCCGGGGTGGGCAGATACGCAGTATTTT. Translated, it gives CASSSPGWADTQYF.

The rearrangement joins TRBV28 to TRBJ2-7, with 7 bases identical to TRBD1. The CDR3 covers 16 residues. Germline assignment: CDR1 MDHEN and CDR2 SYDVKM. V gave up 5 bases and J gave up 5 bases; unmatched junction bases: 15. The CDR3 protein is CASSGTDRPIFNEQYF. In DNA form, the CDR3 reads TGTGCCAGCAGTGGGACGGACAGGCCCATATTCAACGAGCAGTACTTC.

This chain joins TRBV6-5 and TRBJ2-1; tentatively, D is TRBD1 or TRBD2 (5 bases each). The CDR3 is 16 residues long. The V end was cut by 2 bases, the J end by 3 bases, with 14 bases between. Per the germline V gene, CDR1 is MNHEY and CDR2 is SVGAGI. The CDR3 region is CASSYMSPGLYNEQFF. In nucleotides, the CDR3 is TGTGCCAGCAGTTACATGAGTCCGGGGCTCTACAATGAGCAGTTCTTC.

The chain uses TRBV5-6 and TRBJ1-2, with no clear D. Germline CDR1 is SGHDT and CDR2 is YYEEEE. The CDR3 consists of 13 residues. The V end was cut by 3 bases, the J end by 8 bases, with 14 bases between. CDR3 coding DNA: TGTGCCAGCAGCTCTGACTTTTATTTGGGCTACACCTTC. It codes for CASSSDFYLGYTF.

The chain employs TRBV29-1 and TRBJ2-5, with D maybe TRBD1 (7 bases). V gave up 6 bases and J gave up 4 bases, with 18 bases separating them. Germline V lookup: CDR1 SQVTM, CDR2 ANQGSEA. This CDR3 contains 14 residues. The CDR3 protein is CSVQGGGRGETQYF. In nucleotides, the CDR3 is TGCAGCGTCCAAGGGGGCGGGCGGGGAGAGACCCAGTACTTC.

V gene TRBV7-2 combines with J gene TRBJ2-2; no firm D call. The germline V gene has CDR1 SGHTA and CDR2 FQGNSA. CDR3 length: 13 residues. The V end was cut by 3 bases, the J end by 4 bases, with 6 bases between. DNA of the CDR3: TGTGCCAGCAGCTTTGTTGGCACCGGGGAGCTGTTTTTT. This gives the protein CASSFVGTGELFF.

This clone came up once. V is TRBV10-3 and J is TRBJ1-2; TRBD1 matches at 7 bases. The CDR3 spans 14 residues. V lost 10 bases to trimming and J lost 4 bases; unmatched junction nucleotides: 12. Germline CDR1 and CDR2: ENHRY and SYGVKD. Here the CDR3 reads CATKGAQGGYGYTF. CDR3 nucleotides: TGTGCCACCAAGGGGGCCCAGGGCGGCTATGGCTACACCTTC.

The chain has TRBV30 and TRBJ2-3; TRBD1 might be the D (7 bases). V lost 0 bases to trimming and J lost 0 bases, with 10 bases between them. CDR1 and CDR2 from the germline V gene are GTSNPN and SVGIG (reference sequence). This CDR3 has 15 amino acids. CDR3 residues: CAWSVGGQSTDTQYF. The CDR3, as DNA: TGTGCCTGGAGTGTCGGGGGACAGAGCACAGATACGCAGTATTTT.

This sequence joins TRBV30 and TRBJ2-5; D is possibly TRBD1 or TRBD2 (5 bases each). V was pared by 2 bases and J by 9 bases, with 19 bases between. The CDR3 consists of 14 residues. Per the germline V gene, CDR1 is GTSNPN and CDR2 is SVGIG (reference sequence). The CDR3 sequence is CAWSWDASLGAQYF. Here the CDR3 DNA reads TGTGCCTGGAGTTGGGACGCCTCATTAGGGGCCCAGTACTTC.

V and J are TRBV19 and TRBJ1-4; 10 nucleotides agree with TRBD1. The ends lost 4 bases at V and 8 bases at J; junction bases unmatched: 7. Germline V gene lookup returns CDR1 LNHDA and CDR2 SQIVND (reference sequence). There are 15 residues in the CDR3. The CDR3 is CASSRGTGDREKLFF. The CDR3 DNA reads TGTGCCAGTAGTAGGGGGACAGGGGATCGCGAAAAACTGTTTTTT.

CDR3 nucleotides: TGTGCCAGCAGCCGACTAGCGGGAGATATCACCGGGGAGCTGTTTTTT. This gives the protein CASSRLAGDITGELFF. The chain joins TRBV7-9 to TRBJ2-2; 12 bases match TRBD2. J was trimmed by 4 bases and V by 5 bases; bases with no gene match: 5. The CDR3 sequence is 16 residues long. Germline assignment: CDR1 SEHNR and CDR2 FQNEAQ (reference sequence).

The J gene is TRBJ2-1, the V gene TRBV29-1; the match to TRBD2 covers 13 bases. The germline V gene encodes CDR1 SQVTM and CDR2 ANQGSEA. Trimming at V came to 6 bases and at J to 12 bases, leaving 11 bases not matched to a gene. This CDR3 has 14 residues. CDR3 in DNA: TGCAGCGTATGGACTAGCGGGAGCCCGTTTGTGCAGTTCTTC. Translation: CSVWTSGSPFVQFF.

The V and J genes are TRBV19 and TRBJ2-5, with 9 nucleotides matching TRBD2. The CDR3 length is 16 residues. Unmatched junction bases numbered 12, after V lost 5 bases and J lost 5 bases. CDR1 is LNHDA and CDR2 is SQIVND in the germline V gene (reference sequence). CDR3 loop: CASSPAGGALPETQYF. The CDR3, as DNA: TGTGCCAGTAGTCCGGCGGGGGGGGCGCTCCCGGAGACCCAGTACTTC.